This TCR beta chain appears in the sequencing data of a study of high-grade serous ovarian cancer treatment subgroups. Whole-study context: Samples averaged approximately 13,000 reads and roughly 7,700 unique TCR beta rearrangements.

General study points: Same-patient tumor repertoires overlapped at roughly 0.095 to 0.8; different patients barely overlapped.

Remarks on this clone: Its matching antigen is unknown.

Tumor samples were taken before definitive surgery or chemotherapy. Germline CDR1 and CDR2: SGHTA and FQGTGA. V gave up 4 bases and J gave up 4 bases; unmatched junction bases: 8. The CDR3 consists of 16 residues. The method was immunoSEQ multiplex PCR; TCRdb's version includes in-frame clones alone and lacks a portion of them. The data contain about 36,000 clones, roughly three quarters of them seen just once; the ten biggest clones take up approximately 3.1%. The J gene is TRBJ2-2, the V gene TRBV7-3, with TRBD1 identical over 8 bases. This receptor was obtained from a human donor with high-grade serous ovarian cancer. The sequenced sample consisted of tumor tissue. The CDR3 loop is CASSSSGGAATGELFF. The CDR3, as DNA: TGTGCCAGCAGCTCATCAGGGGGCGCCGCCACCGGGGAGCTGTTTTTT.